Below are 5 T cell receptor beta chains sequenced from a single sample in a study of T cell repertoires in breast cancer. During the second nested PCR, blocking oligonucleotides suppressed genes that were not paired. TCRdb re-called the emulsion pairing reads with MiXCR, one entry per CDR3 protein. The table shows about 4,400 distinct CDR3 sequences, with approximately 36% occurring only once. Paired alpha-beta TCRs of CD8+ T cells were analyzed by expanded emulsion RT-PCR. Sequences were obtained from CD8+ T cells. The receptors originated from a pool of human donors with breast cancer or a healthy control (not recorded which).

V and J are TRBV2 and TRBJ1-5; possible D gene TRBD1, 5 bases. Deletions cut 3 bases from V and 4 bases from J, with 7 bases between. The CDR3 is 13 residues long. The germline gives CDR1 SNHLY, CDR2 FYNNEI. The CDR3 reads CASSEGVNQPQHF. The DNA for the CDR3 is TGTGCCAGCAGTGAGGGGGTAAATCAGCCCCAGCATTTT.

This chain links TRBV4-3 with TRBJ2-7, with D possibly being TRBD1 (6 bases). V was trimmed by 5 bases and J by 5 bases, leaving 22 bases between them. The CDR3 length is 16 residues. The germline V gene has CDR1 LGHNA and CDR2 YSLEER. The CDR3 DNA follows: TGCGCCAGCAGCGGACTTCAGGGGCGTATTCAGAACGAGCAGTACGTC. This translates into CASSGLQGRIQNEQYV.

With regard to this clonotype: One junction end does not reproduce the germline sequence, and a read error may be involved. V and J are TRBV18 and TRBJ2-5; D gene uncertain. The CDR3 covers 15 residues. Germline V gene sequence: CDR1 KGHSH, CDR2 LQKENI. The CDR3 DNA reads TGTACCAGCTCCCCACCCCAGGCGTCCCAAGAGACCCAGTACTTC. Translating it yields CTSSPPQASQETQYF.

J is TRBJ2-2 and V is TRBV11-1, with TRBD1 identical over 7 bases. CDR1 and CDR2 from the germline V gene are SGHAT and FQDESV (reference sequence). The CDR3 contains 13 residues. V lost 5 bases, J lost 9 bases, and 6 bases stayed unmatched. CDR3 nucleotides: TGTGCCAGCAGCAAAGACAGGGAACGGGAGCTGTTTTTT. Protein product: CASSKDRERELFF.

As concerns this clonotype: Possible read error: a much larger clone is one base away. V gene TRBV11-2 combines with J gene TRBJ2-2; possible D gene TRBD2, 6 bases. Germline CDR1 is SGHAT and CDR2 is FQNNGV. The CDR3 runs 14 residues. The DNA for the CDR3 is TGTGCCAGCAGCCAGAGACCCAACACCGGGGGGCTGTTTTTT. As protein: CASSQRPNTGGLFF.